A single sample is the source of the 10 T cell receptor beta chains below, sequenced in a study of blood T cell repertoires in COVID-19. Profiling relied on immunoSEQ multiplex PCR, and the TCRdb table lists in-frame clones only, not all of them. The sample has some 150,000 clones; about nine tenths are singletons. Sequencing was carried out using PBMCs or T cells enriched from blood (not recorded which). All receptors derive from a woman aged 18 to 35 who had recovered from COVID-19.

The V gene is TRBV11-3, the J gene TRBJ2-5; 7 bases match TRBD1. The length of the CDR3 is 14 residues. CDR1 SGHNT and CDR2 YENEEA come from the germline V gene. V lost 4 bases and J lost 0; bases outside the gene matches: 2. CDR3 nucleotide sequence: TGTGCCAGCAGCTACAGGGGAGACCAAGAGACCCAGTACTTC. This encodes CASSYRGDQETQYF. The full variable domain, rest sourced from reference TRBV11-3 and TRBJ2-5, is EAGVVQSPRYKIIEKKQPVAFWCNPISGHNTLYWYLQNLGQGPELLIRYENEEAVDDSQLPKDRFSAERLKGVDSTLKIQPAELGDSAVYLCASSYRGDQETQYFGPGTRLLVL.

This chain joins TRBV5-1 and TRBJ2-1; tentative D call: TRBD2 (6 bases). The CDR3 extends over 16 amino acids. Germline loops: CDR1 SGHRS, CDR2 YFSETQ. Trimming cost V 6 bases and J 4 bases, with 20 bases left between them. The CDR3 loop is CASKDVGTSLYNEQFF. The DNA for the CDR3 is TGCGCCAGCAAGGATGTTGGGACTTCTTTATACAATGAGCAGTTCTTC.

The rearrangement links TRBV10-3 to TRBJ1-2; 8 positions match TRBD1. J gave up 8 bases and V 3 bases, and 11 bases lay outside the gene matches. Germline CDR1 is ENHRY and CDR2 is SYGVKD. The length of the CDR3 is 15 residues. CDR3 amino acids: CAISDSQGAPLGYTF. The CDR3 DNA follows: TGTGCCATCAGTGACTCTCAGGGGGCCCCTCTGGGCTACACCTTC.

This chain joins TRBV20-1 and TRBJ2-3; D unresolved. The germline V gene has CDR1 DFQATT and CDR2 SNEGSKA (reference sequence). The V end was cut by 3 bases, the J end by 5 bases, with 6 bases between. This CDR3 spans 11 amino acids. Here the CDR3 reads CSARKRDTQYF. As DNA, the CDR3 is TGCAGTGCTAGGAAGAGAGATACGCAGTATTTT.

The rearrangement uses TRBV5-4 and TRBJ2-3, with a weak D call TRBD2 (6 bases). Trimming shortened V by 0 bases and J by 1 base, and 6 bases separated the two germline ends. This CDR3 comprises 14 residues. CDR1 and CDR2 (germline): SGHNT, YYREEE (reference sequence). CDR3 in DNA: TGTGCCAGCAGCTTGGCGGGGGGCACAGATACGCAGTATTTT. Encoded protein: CASSLAGGTDTQYF. The full variable domain, its missing parts supplied by reference TRBV5-4 and TRBJ2-3, is ETGVTQSPTHLIKTRGQQVTLRCSSQSGHNTVSWYQQALGQGPQFIFQYYREEENGRGNFPPRFSGLQFPNYSSELNVNALELDDSALYLCASSLAGGTDTQYFGPGTRLTVL.

The chain employs TRBV3-1 (or the pseudogene TRBV3-2) and TRBJ2-5; TRBD2 might be the D (6 bases). Germline V gene data show CDR1 as LGHDT and CDR2 as YNNKEL (reference sequence). The length of the CDR3 is 15 residues. Trimming took 1 base from V and 3 from J, leaving 12 bases between them. CDR3 in DNA: TGTGCCAGCAGCCAAGTTGGGTTAGCGGAAGAGACCCAGTACTTC. Translation: CASSQVGLAEETQYF.

This chain connects TRBV5-1 to TRBJ2-1; 7 bases fit TRBD2. The CDR3 totals 16 residues. Looked up from germline, CDR1 is SGHRS and CDR2 is YFSETQ. V lost 2 bases and J lost 4; bases outside the gene matches: 9. CDR3 sequence: CASSFRQRGAYNEQFF. CDR3 in DNA: TGCGCCAGCAGCTTTCGACAGCGGGGAGCTTACAATGAGCAGTTCTTC.

This rearrangement joins TRBV2 to TRBJ2-7, with 10 bases aligning to TRBD2. The CDR3 has 14 residues. The germline V gene has CDR1 SNHLY and CDR2 FYNNEI. Losses at the gene ends were 8 bases for V and 5 bases for J; bases not matched to a gene: 9. In DNA, the CDR3 is TGTGCCAGCTCTCGTCTAGCGGGAGACCACGAGCAGTACTTC. It yields the protein CASSRLAGDHEQYF.

The rearrangement uses TRBV7-8 and TRBJ1-1; TRBD1 might be the D (5 bases). The CDR3 length is 12 residues. CDR1 and CDR2 from the germline V gene are SGHVS and FQNEAQ. V lost 5 bases and J 3 bases, leaving 7 bases between the germline ends. CDR3 protein: CASSGGDTEAFF. The CDR3 nucleotides are TGTGCCAGCAGCGGGGGGGACACTGAAGCTTTCTTT.

The chain is built from TRBV29-1 and TRBJ2-3, with a weak D call TRBD2 (6 bases). The CDR3 is 14 amino acids. Trimming removed 6 bases at V and 4 bases at J, with 17 bases between. Germline CDR1 SQVTM, CDR2 ANQGSEA. The CDR3 spells CSVGAGGGSDTQYF. The CDR3 region has the DNA TGCAGCGTCGGAGCGGGTGGTGGGTCAGATACGCAGTATTTT.